Shown below are 30 T cell receptor beta chains from a single sample sequenced in a study of cytomegalovirus exposure and HLA in healthy donors. Amplification used 60 Vbeta primers and 13 Jbeta primers. This table comes from immunoSEQ multiplex PCR, and its TCRdb copy is limited to in-frame clones, with some not included. This sample has fewer than 200,000 clones, with 81% found just once. The sequenced sample consisted of PBMCs. The receptors derive from a woman aged 18 to 35 in good health and CMV-seropositive.

This chain links TRBV6-6 with TRBJ2-5, with 7 bases that match TRBD1. The CDR3 runs 14 residues. CDR1 and CDR2 (germline): MNHNY, SVGAGI (reference sequence). The V and J ends lost 5 bases and 2 bases, in that order; junction bases with no gene match: 5. Here the CDR3 DNA reads TGTGCCAGCAGTCTCGGGACAGCACAAGAGACCCAGTACTTC. It encodes CASSLGTAQETQYF.

The CDR3, as DNA: TGTGCCAGCAGCGTAGATATAGCGGGGGGCTCCAAGCAGTACTTC. Protein sequence: CASSVDIAGGSKQYF. The V and J genes are TRBV9 and TRBJ2-7, with 10 bases that match TRBD2. This CDR3 is 15 amino acids long. V was clipped by 0 bases and J by 8 bases; unmatched bases: 8. The V gene's germline CDR1 is SGDLS and CDR2 YYNGEE.

V is TRBV4-1 and J is TRBJ1-2; 10 nucleotides align to TRBD1. V lost 7 bases to trimming and J lost 4 bases; unmatched junction nucleotides: 9. The germline gives CDR1 MGHRA, CDR2 YSYEKL. This CDR3 is built from 15 residues. The CDR3 here is CASTPGQGSSYGYTF. The CDR3 DNA follows: TGCGCCAGCACCCCGGGACAGGGGTCTAGCTATGGCTACACCTTC.

This clone was counted a few times. The chain recombines TRBV21-1 with TRBJ2-2; the listed D gene, TRBD1, was not tested against the DNA. TRBV21-1 constitutes a pseudogene. CDR3 length: 15 amino acids. Written as DNA, the CDR3 is TGTGCCAGAAGCGGACAGATAGTTAGCACCGGGGAGCTGTTTTTT. Translation gives CARSGQIVSTGELFF.

The chain uses TRBV11-2 and TRBJ2-7; TRBD1 agrees at 7 bases. Germline CDR1 reads SGHAT; CDR2 reads FQNNGV. The CDR3 runs 14 residues. Germline trimming cut 8 bases from V and 1 base from J; bases unmatched to any gene: 8. CDR3 nucleotide sequence: TGTGCCAGCCGATCCCTCAGGGGGTCCTACGAGCAGTACTTC. Amino acid sequence: CASRSLRGSYEQYF.

This sequence joins TRBV5-6 and TRBJ2-3; TRBD2 aligns across 12 bases. The length of the CDR3 is 15 residues. V shed 4 bases and J 5 bases; nucleotides not matched to a gene: 5. Germline assignment: CDR1 SGHDT and CDR2 YYEEEE. Here the CDR3 DNA reads TGTGCCAGCAGCCAGCCTAGCGGGGGGGTAGATACGCAGTATTTT. Translation gives CASSQPSGGVDTQYF.

The chain carries TRBV2 and TRBJ2-3, with 8 bases lining up with TRBD1. The V and J ends lost 10 bases and 0 bases, in that order; junction bases with no gene match: 12. Germline values: CDR1 SNHLY, CDR2 FYNNEI. This CDR3 is built from 16 residues. CDR3 residues: CAINPRDRYSTDTQYF. The CDR3 DNA follows: TGTGCCATCAACCCTCGGGACAGGTATAGCACAGATACGCAGTATTTT. The whole variable domain, remainder taken from reference TRBV2 and TRBJ2-3, is EPEVTQTPSHQVTQMGQEVILRCVPISNHLYFYWYRQILGQKVEFLVSFYNNEISEKSEIFDDQFSVERPDGSNFTLKIRSTKLEDSAMYFCAINPRDRYSTDTQYFGPGTRLTVL.

J is TRBJ1-4 and V is TRBV4-2; 9 bases line up with TRBD1. This CDR3 region has 16 residues. The germline gives CDR1 LGHNA, CDR2 YNFKEQ. After removal of 0 bases from V and 6 bases from J, the junction contained 5 bases not matched to a gene. The CDR3 DNA reads as TGTGCCAGCAGCCAAGACTCCCGGGACAGGGATGAAAAACTGTTTTTT. Encoded protein: CASSQDSRDRDEKLFF.

This clone was seen only once. CDR3 coding DNA: TGTGCCAGTAATCCATCTGGGGCCAACGTCCTGACTTTC. Translated: CASNPSGANVLTF. This chain connects TRBV19 to TRBJ2-6; D not certain. This CDR3 comprises 13 residues. Germline lookup yields CDR1 LNHDA and CDR2 SQIVND (reference sequence). Trimming shortened V by 7 bases and J by 1 base, and 5 bases separated the two germline ends.

This sequence joins TRBV15 and TRBJ2-5, with TRBD1 matching 8 bases. The CDR3 sequence is 14 residues long. V lost 0 bases and J lost 4; bases outside the gene matches: 1. The germline gives CDR1 LNHNV, CDR2 YYDKDF (reference sequence). The CDR3 here is CATSRDRGRETQYF. CDR3 coding DNA: TGTGCCACCAGCAGAGACAGGGGGCGAGAGACCCAGTACTTC.

This chain connects TRBV5-6 to TRBJ2-5; 7 bases are shared with TRBD1. The CDR3 is made up of 15 amino acids. The germline V gene has CDR1 SGHDT and CDR2 YYEEEE. The V gene end was trimmed by 3 bases and the J gene end by 11 bases; junction bases not matched to a gene: 16. This CDR3 is CASSSAGTERLEQYF. CDR3 sequence (DNA): TGTGCCAGCAGCTCGGCCGGGACAGAGCGATTGGAGCAGTACTTC.

The gene calls are TRBV4-1 and TRBJ1-6; tentatively, D is TRBD1 (6 bases). CDR1 is MGHRA and CDR2 is YSYEKL in the germline V gene. This CDR3 is 14 amino acids long. V shed 4 bases and J shed 6 bases, with 10 bases lying between them. Written as DNA, the CDR3 is TGCGCCAGCAGCCCTACAGGGCTTAATTCACCCCTCCACTTT. It encodes CASSPTGLNSPLHF.

This rearrangement joins TRBV2 to TRBJ1-1; D might be TRBD1 (5 bases). This CDR3 is built from 12 residues. V was clipped by 6 bases and J by 8 bases, with 13 bases between them. From germline, CDR1 is SNHLY and CDR2 FYNNEI. CDR3 nucleotide sequence: TGTGCCAGCAGACATACAGGCGACGAAGCTTTCTTT. Residues: CASRHTGDEAFF.

The chain employs TRBV5-1 and TRBJ2-7, with 8 bases aligning to TRBD1. Germline values: CDR1 SGHRS, CDR2 YFSETQ. This CDR3 spans 14 amino acids. V gave up 5 bases and J gave up 1 base; unmatched junction bases: 5. In DNA, the CDR3 is TGCGCCAGCAGTCGACAGGGGAATTCCTACGAGCAGTACTTC. Translating gives CASSRQGNSYEQYF.

V gene TRBV6-1 combines with J gene TRBJ1-5; 8 bases line up with TRBD1. The CDR3 contains 16 residues. J was trimmed by 1 base and V by 2 bases; bases with no gene match: 4. Looked up from germline, CDR1 is MNHNS and CDR2 is SASEGT. CDR3 region: CASSEQGAVSNQPQHF. CDR3 DNA sequence: TGTGCCAGCAGTGAACAGGGGGCGGTGAGCAATCAGCCCCAGCATTTT.

This chain's CDR3 is CASSLGTGWSVFTEAFF. The CDR3 DNA is TGCGCCAGCAGCTTGGGGACAGGGTGGAGTGTATTCACTGAAGCTTTCTTT. This chain uses TRBV5-1 with TRBJ1-1; 8 bases align to TRBD1. J gave up 4 bases and V 0 bases, and 11 bases lay outside the gene matches. The CDR3 runs 17 residues. CDR1 is SGHRS and CDR2 is YFSETQ in the germline V gene.

The chain employs TRBV7-2 and TRBJ1-2; weak D call: TRBD1 (6 bases). V gave up 5 bases and J gave up 6 bases, with 13 bases separating them. CDR3 size: 13 residues. CDR1 SGHTA and CDR2 FQGNSA come from the germline V gene. CDR3 nucleotide sequence: TGTGCCAGCAGCAGGAACAGGGAGAATGGCTACACCTTC. Its protein is CASSRNRENGYTF.

V usage is TRBV7-6 and J usage is TRBJ2-7, with 9 bases lining up with TRBD1. The germline V gene has CDR1 SGHVS and CDR2 FNYEAQ. This CDR3 contains 18 residues. V gave up 8 bases and J gave up 0 bases; unmatched junction bases: 17. Here the CDR3 DNA reads TGTGCCAGCTCCCGAAGAAAACCGGGACAGGGAGGCTCCTACGAGCAGTACTTC. Its translation: CASSRRKPGQGGSYEQYF. The complete variable domain, with remaining parts taken from reference TRBV7-6 and TRBJ2-7, reads GAGVSQSPRYKVTKRGQDVALRCDPISGHVSLYWYRQALGQGPEFLTYFNYEAQQDKSGLPNDRFSAERPEGSISTLTIQRTEQRDSAMYRCASSRRKPGQGGSYEQYFGPGTRLTVT.

In DNA form, the CDR3 reads TGTGCCAGCGTCAGGACTAGCTCACAAGAGACCCAGTACTTC. It is translated as CASVRTSSQETQYF. J is TRBJ2-5 and V is TRBV11-2; 8 bases match TRBD2. The trim removed 8 bases at V and 2 bases at J, leaving 7 bases unmatched. The germline CDR1 and CDR2 sequences are SGHAT and FQNNGV. The CDR3 loop spans 14 amino acids.

The chain has TRBV6-5 and TRBJ1-1, with a tentative D call TRBD1 (5 bases). Trimming took off 0 bases at V and 1 base at J, with 9 bases between the two ends. The V gene's germline CDR1 is MNHEY and CDR2 SVGAGI. The CDR3 runs 15 residues. The CDR3 region is CASSYSIGGNTEAFF. The DNA of the CDR3 is TGTGCCAGCAGTTACTCGATCGGGGGGAACACTGAAGCTTTCTTT.

The CDR3 DNA follows: TGTGCCACCAGCAGAGATCTGTCTGGGGCCAACGTCCTGACTTTC. Translation gives CATSRDLSGANVLTF. This sequence joins TRBV15 and TRBJ2-6; D is unclear. Trimming removed 0 bases from V and 1 base from J, with 4 bases in between. CDR1 and CDR2 (germline): LNHNV, YYDKDF (reference sequence). The CDR3 runs to 15 residues.

The chain couples TRBV6-5 to TRBJ2-7; TRBD1 aligns across 8 bases. Losses at the gene ends were 2 bases for V and 4 bases for J; bases not matched to a gene: 4. Germline values: CDR1 MNHEY, CDR2 SVGAGI. This CDR3 has 14 amino acids. For the CDR3, the DNA is TGTGCCAGCAGTTACGGGACAGGAGGGTACGAGCAGTACTTC. Translation: CASSYGTGGYEQYF.

The V call is TRBV18, the J call TRBJ1-2; D is possibly TRBD1 (6 bases). CDR3 length: 14 amino acids. V was cut by 6 bases and J by 4 bases, with 15 bases left in between. Germline-derived CDR1 and CDR2 are KGHSH and LQKENI. In nucleotides, the CDR3 is TGTGCCAGCTCGTCGGGAATGACAGGCTATGGCTACACCTTC. Translation gives CASSSGMTGYGYTF.

The genes are TRBV6-4 and TRBJ2-2; 10 bases agree with TRBD2. Trimming cost V 4 bases and J 7 bases; bases outside gene matches: 6. This CDR3 contains 15 residues. Germline CDR1 MRHNA, CDR2 SNTAGT. This CDR3 is CASSVLAGDGGELFF. CDR3 DNA: TGTGCCAGCAGTGTTCTAGCGGGGGACGGCGGGGAGCTGTTTTTT.

The rearrangement uses TRBV5-1 and TRBJ2-3; TRBD2 aligns across 10 bases. Germline-derived CDR1 and CDR2 are SGHRS and YFSETQ. The length of the CDR3 is 16 residues. Germline trimming cut 5 bases from V and 3 bases from J; bases unmatched to any gene: 9. CDR3 loop: CASRSGGALRTDTQYF. The CDR3 bases are TGCGCCAGCAGGAGCGGGGGGGCGCTGAGAACAGATACGCAGTATTTT.

The gene calls are TRBV11-2 and TRBJ2-7; 7 bases map to TRBD1. The CDR3 sequence is 15 residues long. The germline V gene has CDR1 SGHAT and CDR2 FQNNGV. J was trimmed by 4 bases and V by 3 bases; bases with no gene match: 9. The CDR3 sequence: CASSFDPSRGYEQYF. The CDR3 DNA reads as TGTGCCAGCAGCTTTGATCCGTCCAGGGGGTACGAGCAGTACTTC.

Note on this clone: One end of the junction is discordant with germline, which a read error may explain. The identical CDR3 is also encoded by other nucleotide sequences in the sample. The chain is built from TRBV9 and TRBJ1-1, with D perhaps matching TRBD1 (6 bases). The CDR3 spans 14 residues. CDR1 and CDR2 from the germline V gene are SGDLS and YYNGEE. The CDR3 DNA sequence: TGTGCCAGCAGCTTAAGAACAGGGAACACTGAAGCGTTCTTT. It translates to CASSLRTGNTEAFF.

This chain joins TRBV4-1 and TRBJ2-5, with TRBD1 matching 8 bases. The germline V gene encodes CDR1 MGHRA and CDR2 YSYEKL. The CDR3 sequence is 16 residues long. J was trimmed by 3 bases and V by 0 bases; bases with no gene match: 6. The CDR3 protein is CASSQEVGQGKETQYF. The CDR3 nucleotides are TGCGCCAGCAGCCAAGAGGTCGGACAGGGAAAAGAGACCCAGTACTTC.

This chain links TRBV7-2 with TRBJ2-7, with 7 bases aligning to TRBD1. Trimming took 5 bases from V and 6 from J; bases not matched to a gene: 7. CDR3 length: 13 amino acids. The germline CDR1 and CDR2 sequences are SGHTA and FQGNSA. The CDR3 region has the DNA TGTGCCAGCAGCAAGGGCGACAGGGCCGAGCAGTACTTC. It yields the protein CASSKGDRAEQYF.

The V call is TRBV19, the J call TRBJ1-5; the D gene is possibly TRBD1 (6 bases). V dropped 7 bases and J dropped 5 bases, with 18 bases sitting between them. Germline CDR1 LNHDA, CDR2 SQIVND (reference sequence). The length of the CDR3 is 15 residues. CDR3 DNA: TGTGCCAGTAAGCAGGGGCCCAGTTCTTATCAGCCCCAGCATTTT. Its protein product is CASKQGPSSYQPQHF.